The present TCR beta chain was sequenced within a study of regulatory T cells in long-lasting Graves disease. Across the whole study: The study counted Graves' disease as persistent given over 5 years of antithyroid drugs and positive TSH receptor antibodies. Whole-study findings and limits: Persistent patients shared more public clonotypes (2,741) than new patients (more than 900). Patients with persistent disease showed a bias toward TRBV28, TRBJ1-2 and TRBJ2-5.

Only a few counts were recorded for this clonotype. The antigen remains undetermined. Time point meaning: persistent/refractory GD, antithyroid drugs over 5 years with positive TRAb. PBMC-derived RNA was used for the TCR library. Patients of an endocrinology department in Xi'an, China, were included. Through Arm-PCR of CDR3 regions and iRepertoire HTBI primers, TCR beta libraries were built. MiXCR, applied by TCRdb to the multiplex PCR reads, yields one record per CDR3 protein. The table shows a few hundred thousand distinct CDR3 sequences, with around 20% occurring only once. The CDR3 sequence is 15 residues long. Per the germline V gene, CDR1 is MDHEN and CDR2 is SYDVKM. The V and J ends lost 2 bases and 2 bases respectively, with 10 bases between them.

The input for sequencing was peripheral blood mononuclear cells (PBMCs), taken when the disease was refractory, from a patient treated with antithyroid drugs. This receptor was identified in a female donor with Graves disease. V gene TRBV28 combines with J gene TRBJ2-1; no reliable D call. CDR3: CASSLHRGTYNEQFF. The CDR3 coding sequence is TGTGCCAGCAGTTTACACCGAGGAACCTACAATGAGCAGTTCTTC.